This T cell receptor beta chain was obtained from a study of T cells of healthy individuals. From germline, CDR1 is SGHRS and CDR2 YFSETQ. Trimming stripped 5 bases from V and 1 base from J, with 10 bases between. CDR3 length equals 13 residues. TCRdb re-derived calls from the 5' RACE reads in MiXCR, one entry per CDR3 protein. The sample contains more than 85,000 distinct CDR3 sequences, roughly 15% of which appear only once. V and J are TRBV5-1 and TRBJ2-7, with D unclear. This clonotype was obtained from a human donor in good health. The CDR3 DNA is TGCGCCAGCAGGGATCCGGCTTCCTACGAGCAGTACTTC. Residues: CASRDPASYEQYF.